This T cell receptor (beta chain) was identified in a study of cytomegalovirus exposure and HLA in healthy donors (dated by TCRdb to about 2017). As for the study more broadly: In an earlier analysis of under 600 of the donors, around 300 Gb of sequence data and 117 million unique TCR beta sequences from roughly 190 million T cells were reported. Approximately 300 gigabases of sequencing data and approximately 92 million unique TCR sequences made up an early release that covered approximately 650 HLA-typed donors. The genetic ancestry cluster associated with self-reported Caucasian donors included 65% to 90% of the roughly 400 genotyped donors. The aim of the study was to test whether cataloging public T cell receptors could identify signatures of past pathogen exposure. The study profiled the T cell repertoires of around 700 subjects by immunosequencing and related them to cytomegalovirus serostatus. Besides the first cohort of approximately 670 subjects, a separate validation cohort made up of around 120 different subjects was used. The study combined high-throughput TCR immunosequencing, statistical association of individual TCRs with disease status, and machine learning to predict cytomegalovirus infection status. A later analysis re-analyzed previously published TCR beta repertoires from 500 to 700 donors and added high-resolution HLA genotyping to study TCR occurrence patterns. Rather than drawing on any new phenotypic data, the later analysis identified candidate immune exposures from TCR beta sequences and the way those sequences occurred across donors. An earlier analysis of 587 of the donors used high-throughput TCR beta sequencing to judge whether each TCR beta V gene segment behaved as functional or pseudogenic. Donor age, sex, ethnicity and CMV serostatus were collected together with the repertoire data. In a later genetic analysis, genome-wide SNP genotypes for about three fifths of the roughly 670 donors were used, and that subset was treated as a discovery cohort. Every repertoire in the discovery cohort had been generated on one and the same sequencing platform. HLA typing included class I and class II loci at four-digit resolution. The number of typed donors differed by locus: about 629-630 for A, B, C, DRB1 and DQB1; approximately 530 for DQA1; approximately 600 for DPA1; and roughly 450 for DPB1. Roughly 5 DR-DQ haplotypes were handled as single units for association and clustering, since linkage in the cohort was strong. Among around 400 genotyped donors of the cohort, an average of roughly 240,000 unique TCR beta nucleotide sequences were sequenced per donor, approximately 20% of them non-productive. Points the paper makes about the study in general: Compared with the 666-donor mean, donors in an Asian-associated ancestry cluster had fewer N-insertions in productive TCRs, according to a later genetic analysis. The study gave a list of about 160 TCR beta chains associated with cytomegalovirus. Roughly uniform sequencing depth across donors was assumed in presence/absence analyses, although this assumption may not hold. The classifier was reported to diagnose cytomegalovirus status with high specificity and sensitivity in both the original cohort and the validation cohort. According to a later analysis, TCR association rates differed among HLA loci, with DRB1 alleles showing the most associated TCRs and HLA-C alleles showing the fewest. Only TCR beta chains were sequenced in this cohort, and the absence of alpha or paired-chain data limited detectable features. HLA typing was unavailable for some donors at each locus, so association tests used only the typed subset. The authors suggested that the approach could potentially be extended to other disease states and immunological phenotypes. Most TCR sequences were observed very rarely across donors, whereas some public TCRs were present in many individuals. In a later analysis, most CMV-associated TCR beta chains were found to appear HLA-restricted, with HLA associations seemingly driven largely by CMV exposure. A further reported finding was that TCR beta sequences accurately predicted the HLA-A and HLA-B alleles for most subjects in the first cohort. In a later analysis, HLA-associated TCR beta chains were found to be more clonally expanded and to have lower generation probabilities than equally common non-associated chains. Broadly in line with IMGT annotations, most TCR beta V segments showed up in productive rearrangements about 87% or about 30% of the time in an earlier analysis of a few hundred of the donors. Correlated functional status among segregating V segments might be attributable to linkage disequilibrium, but an unknown experimental factor could not be ruled out. For the cohort, immune exposure information was limited to CMV serostatus. Because counts were too low, seventeen rarely observed V segments, including chromosome 9 orphons, were excluded from the earlier analysis of a few hundred of the donors. Because the 87-base-pair reads could not distinguish some IMGT-functional V segments, including TRBV6-2 and TRBV6-3, those segments were excluded. The sequencing pipeline was judged likely to have produced a cluster of highly shared sequence variants as a technical artifact. When HLA alleles, especially DR and DQ, strongly co-occurred, TCR associations were difficult to assign to individual alleles. Several of the top co-occurrence clusters appeared to be linked to parvovirus B19, influenza, CMV and Epstein-Barr virus, according to a later analysis. Three of the identified cytomegalovirus-associated TCR beta chains were confirmed in vitro to be specific for cytomegalovirus antigens. In a later genetic analysis, a missense DCLRE1C variant was associated with V-gene and J-gene trimming of TCR beta chains, and the association was replicated in an independent cohort. A later analysis associated some 17,000 TCR beta sequences with specific HLA alleles at a false discovery rate of 0.05.

With respect to this clone: What antigen it recognizes has not been identified. Base qualities are missing; no much larger clone stands one base away.

The V end loses 1 base and the J end loses 1 base, and a stretch of 7 bases separates them. Reading from cysteine to phenylalanine, the CDR3 counts 15 amino acids. The only DNA kept is the CDR3, 45 bases in frame from the first base. Reading the germline V gene gives CDR1 SGHNT and CDR2 YENEEA. The cohort comprised under 700 healthy bone marrow donors. At the time of sampling, every cohort member was nominally healthy, though immune exposures that went unrecorded were likely present. The donor tested CMV seropositive, placing the donor among the 250 to 300 seropositive members of the cohort. A peripheral blood sample was provided by each donor, and peripheral blood mononuclear cells were used for TCR beta sequencing. The Qiagen DNeasy Blood Extraction Kit was used to extract genomic DNA from the blood cell samples. Libraries were built with the immunoSEQ multiplex PCR assay. A mixture of 60 forward primers for TCR Vbeta segments and 13 reverse primers for TCR Jbeta segments was used in the multiplex PCR. The CDR3 region of rearranged TCR beta genes was amplified from genomic DNA with a multiplex PCR assay. The amplified TCR beta libraries were sequenced on the Illumina HiSeq System as 87-base-pair reads. In the paper's pipeline: In a later analysis, tens of millions of unique TCR beta chains were counted across the roughly 610 repertoires, and about 10 million of these chains were shared by at least two donors. Raw reads were error-corrected and collapsed into unique sequences with a nearest-neighbor algorithm that merged closely related sequences to remove PCR and sequencing errors. Alignment of CDR3 sequences to IMGT reference sequences was used to assign V, D and J gene segments. Each retained sequence needed at least a six-nucleotide match to both a V gene segment and a J gene segment. A rearrangement counted as productive if the CDR3 had no stop codons and remained in frame with V and J, and every other rearrangement counted as non-productive. CDR3 was defined by IMGT convention, running from the second conserved V-encoded cysteine to the conserved J-encoded phenylalanine. In an earlier analysis of more than 550 of the donors, sequences lacking an unambiguous match to a single V gene segment were excluded. An earlier analysis of over 450 of the donors classified V segments as functional when productive rearrangements were above 56.7% and as segregating when the standard deviation between donors was above 5%. A statistical classification framework was built for diagnosing cytomegalovirus status from the catalog of TCR beta chain sequences. In a later analysis, V and J genes were assigned by comparing TCR nucleotide sequences against IMGT/GENE-DB human TR gene sequences. Using the TCRdist pipeline, a later analysis assigned CDR3 sequences along with most-parsimonious VDJ recombination scenarios. In a later analysis, each TCR beta chain was defined by its CDR3 amino acid sequence together with its V-gene family, and reads without a unique V-gene family were excluded. In a later analysis, approximately 640 highly shared, low-generation-probability nucleotide sequences were removed to address suspected cross-contamination and a sequencing artifact. For each public chain, a later analysis derived a clonal expansion index from normalized ranks of inferred template counts within each repertoire. Generation probabilities in a later analysis came from a VDJ recombination model fitted to out-of-frame rearrangements, and those results were checked against IGoR. A later analysis scored TCR-TCR, TCR-HLA and TCR-CMV co-occurrence with hypergeometric tests, applying a repertoire-size bias correction to TCR pairs. A later analysis estimated false discovery rates by permuting HLA or CMV assignments 20 times. In a later analysis, co-occurring TCRs were grouped using DBSCAN, and TCRdist sequence similarity was added for clustering within HLA-allele-positive subsets. Repertoires with fewer than 30,000 or more than 120,000 public chains, plus five repertoires with anomalous nucleotide sharing, were excluded from co-occurrence clustering. This is the immuneACCESS table as TCRdb keeps it, with only in-frame sequences that have V and J called. A part of the clones is gone; compared with another copy, unresolved V genes explain less than half, and the rest is unexplained. V, J and clone size are taken as reported in that table, and D and trimming were inferred from the DNA itself. The sample table shows about 180,000 clones, and approximately 80% are seen once. Around 1.2% of the sample belongs to the ten largest clones.

The sample taken for sequencing was PBMCs. The V and J genes are TRBV11-3 and TRBJ2-2; the D segment cannot be called with confidence. The TCR originated in a girl aged 2 to 9 in good health and CMV-seropositive. The DNA sequence follows: TGTGCCAGCAGCTTAGTTTCAGGGAACACCGGGGAGCTGTTTTTT. It encodes CASSLVSGNTGELFF.